This T cell receptor beta chain was sequenced for a study of radiation and T cells in renal cell carcinoma (dated by TCRdb to 2018 to 2021). As for the study more broadly: The samples were obtained from a clinical trial, where primary renal cell carcinomas were treated with 15 Gy stereotactic body radiation therapy and then removed by nephrectomy 4 weeks afterward. Across all 50 or so samples, 3.5 million to 4.5 million unique CDR3 nucleotide sequences encoding around 2.8 million unique CDR3 amino acid sequences were identified. TCR beta sequencing covered around 50 samples in total, comprising some 25 tumors and roughly 27 peripheral blood samples.

Of note for this clone: The antigen it binds to is not known. No much larger clonotype is one base removed from it; base qualities were not supplied.

The sample's time point label, decoded: baseline pretreatment blood. Explained via the paper, the treatment or condition label denotes: 15 Gy SBRT to primary tumor, nephrectomy 4 weeks later. Serial peripheral blood from radiation-treated patients was sampled at baseline, 2 weeks and 4 weeks after SBRT to track tumor-enriched clonotypes. Every patient had renal cell carcinoma of clear cell pathology. Genomic DNA for TCR sequencing was prepared using the QIAamp DNA Blood Mini Kit (Qiagen). The analyses included just those samples that passed every quality control check. The cysteine opens and the phenylalanine closes a CDR3 of 14 amino acids. Only the CDR3 DNA is retained, 42 bases long and in frame from the first base. V is reduced by 3 bases and J by 3 bases, leaving a spacing of 9 bases between them. For CDR1 and CDR2, the germline V gene lists SGDLS and YYNGEE. Here is what the overall study found, with its caveats: Because the trial had a single-armed design, the trial could not examine how radiation dose or scheduling affected the TCR repertoire. Because pretreatment tumor biopsies were not available, the study could not determine whether clonotypes were already present within the tumor at baseline. Tracking of blood repertoire dynamics stopped at approximately four weeks after treatment, with no follow-up past that point. Top tumor clonotypes rose in blood from baseline to 2 weeks post-radiation, then contracted by 4 weeks, suggesting transient expansion of tumor-resident clones.

TCR beta libraries were generated from genomic DNA with the immunoSEQ kit, following the manufacturer's recommendations. For library preparation, a first multiplex PCR was performed with proprietary primers, followed by a second PCR in which unique barcodes were added, and bead cleanups were performed after each round. A kit-provided positive control reaction and a negative control reaction were included in every sample batch. The final libraries were assessed on an Agilent 4200 TapeStation D1000 ScreenTape, pooled by volume, and quantified by qPCR. Sequencing ran on an Illumina NextSeq500 with a MidOutput 150-cycle cartridge, using 156 Read1 and 15 Index1 cycles with kit custom primers. The pooled library was loaded at 0.85 to 1 pM, with a roughly 20% PhiX control spiked in. The published analysis was carried out like this. The vendor-processed data were analyzed in R, and a clonotype was defined as all T cells that share the same CDR3 nucleotide sequence. For clone abundance analyses, frequencies were normalized to the 10,000 most abundant clones per sample. Public T cell clones, averaging fewer than five per sample, were removed before analysis. An abundance difference of at least 32-fold between compartments was the criterion for calling clonotypes tumor-enriched or baseline blood-enriched. A beta-binomial differential abundance model was applied to find clonotypes that expanded or contracted between blood time points. Tumor-blood repertoire similarity was measured with the Baroni-Urbani and Buser coefficient, and group comparisons used two-tailed Wilcoxon tests in R. TCRdb carries this immuneACCESS record with in-frame sequences only. Its versions omit some clonotypes, under half of them owing to an unresolved V gene in the studies checked, with the rest unexplained. V and J calls plus clone size are reproduced from that table; the DNA served to infer D and trimming. The sample contains about 95,000 clones, 70% to 90% of them found a single time. The ten largest clones add up to approximately 8% of the sample.

The chain uses TRBV9 and TRBJ1-4; too little of a D gene remains to name it. This clonotype originated in a man aged 45 to 65 with renal cell carcinoma. This sample comprised blood, obtained from a patient whose treatment included radiotherapy and nephrectomy. CDR3 reads: CASSEGGANEKLFF. The DNA reads as follows: TGTGCCAGCAGCGAGGGAGGCGCTAATGAAAAACTGTTTTTT.